This T cell receptor beta chain was recorded in a study of vaccination and CD4 T cells after COVID-19. The CDR3 consists of 15 residues. In germline, CDR1 is SGHVS, CDR2 FQNEAQ. V gave up 4 bases and J gave up 2 bases; unmatched junction bases: 7. Concerning this clonotype itself: What it binds is not known.

Time point defined: late sampling 161 to 241 days after vaccination in three convalescent patients. The treatment here: approximately nine-day PBMC culture with coronavirus spike peptide pools or control peptides (ViraFEST assay). The Oncomine TCR Beta short-read assay generated sequence data from the DNA of cultured CD4+ T cells. Genomic DNA was extracted from cultured CD4+ T cells. TCRdb redid the calling of the PCR reads with MiXCR, one entry per CDR3 protein. The sample lists around 25,000 distinct CDR3 sequences, 28% occurring once. The sample was CD4+ T cells from blood, cultured in vitro, taken about 7 months after SARS-CoV-2 vaccination. The origin of this receptor is a human donor who had recovered from COVID-19. The chain recombines TRBV7-8 with TRBJ2-7; 8 bases are a match to TRBD1. The CDR3 here is CASSSRDRRTYEQYF. The CDR3 DNA follows: TGTGCCAGCAGCTCCCGGGACAGGCGCACCTACGAGCAGTACTTC.